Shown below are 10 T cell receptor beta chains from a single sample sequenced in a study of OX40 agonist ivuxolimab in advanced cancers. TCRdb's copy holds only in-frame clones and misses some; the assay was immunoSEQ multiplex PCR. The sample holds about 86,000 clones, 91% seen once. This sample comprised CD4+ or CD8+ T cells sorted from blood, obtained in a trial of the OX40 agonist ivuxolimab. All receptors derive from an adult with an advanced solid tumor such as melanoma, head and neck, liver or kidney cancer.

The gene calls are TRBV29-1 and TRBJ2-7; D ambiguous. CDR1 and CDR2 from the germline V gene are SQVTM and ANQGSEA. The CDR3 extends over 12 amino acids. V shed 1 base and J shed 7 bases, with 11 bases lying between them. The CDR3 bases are TGCAGCGTTGAAGTTGGGGTGGGAGAGCAGTACTTC. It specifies CSVEVGVGEQYF.

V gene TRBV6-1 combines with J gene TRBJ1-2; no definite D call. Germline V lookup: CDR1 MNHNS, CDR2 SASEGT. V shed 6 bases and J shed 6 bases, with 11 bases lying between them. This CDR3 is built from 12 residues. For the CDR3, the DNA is TGTGCCAGCAGGACGGCCTTGGATGGCTACACCTTC. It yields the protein CASRTALDGYTF.

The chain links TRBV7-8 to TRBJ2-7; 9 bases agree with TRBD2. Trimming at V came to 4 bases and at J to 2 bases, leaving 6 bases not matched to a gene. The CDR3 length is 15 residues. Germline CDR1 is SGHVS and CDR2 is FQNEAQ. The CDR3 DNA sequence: TGTGCCAGCAGCTCGAGTAGCGGGAGTACCTACGAGCAGTACTTC. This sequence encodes CASSSSSGSTYEQYF.

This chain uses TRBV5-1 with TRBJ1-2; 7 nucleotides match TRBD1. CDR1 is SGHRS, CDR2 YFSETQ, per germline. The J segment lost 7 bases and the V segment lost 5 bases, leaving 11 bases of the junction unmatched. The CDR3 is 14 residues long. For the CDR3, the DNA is TGCGCCAGCAGTTTTTCCGACAGGGTTTCTGGCTACACCTTC. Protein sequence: CASSFSDRVSGYTF.

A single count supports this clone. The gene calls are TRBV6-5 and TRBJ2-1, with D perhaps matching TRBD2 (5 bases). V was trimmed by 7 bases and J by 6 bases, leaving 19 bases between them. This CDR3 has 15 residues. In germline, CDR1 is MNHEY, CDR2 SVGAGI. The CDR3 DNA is TGTGCCAGCAATAGAGACGGGCGTAGCGCCAATGAGCAGTTCTTC. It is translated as CASNRDGRSANEQFF.

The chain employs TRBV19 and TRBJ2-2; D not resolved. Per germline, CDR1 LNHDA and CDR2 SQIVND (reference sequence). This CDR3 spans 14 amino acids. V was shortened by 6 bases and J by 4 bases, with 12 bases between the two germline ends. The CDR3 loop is CASSQDTGTGELFF. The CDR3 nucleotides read TGTGCCAGTAGCCAAGACACGGGCACCGGGGAGCTGTTTTTT.

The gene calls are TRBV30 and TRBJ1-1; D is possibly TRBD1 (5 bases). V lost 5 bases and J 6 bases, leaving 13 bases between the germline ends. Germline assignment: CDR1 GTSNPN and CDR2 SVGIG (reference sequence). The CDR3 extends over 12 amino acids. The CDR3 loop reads CAWDSSWSEAFF. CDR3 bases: TGTGCCTGGGACAGTTCTTGGTCTGAAGCTTTCTTT.

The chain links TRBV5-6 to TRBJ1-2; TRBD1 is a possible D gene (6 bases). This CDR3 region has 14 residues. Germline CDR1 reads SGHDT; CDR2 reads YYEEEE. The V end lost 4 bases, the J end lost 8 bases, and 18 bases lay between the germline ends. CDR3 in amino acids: CASSDQDSPDGYTF. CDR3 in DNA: TGTGCCAGCAGCGACCAGGACAGCCCTGACGGCTACACCTTC.

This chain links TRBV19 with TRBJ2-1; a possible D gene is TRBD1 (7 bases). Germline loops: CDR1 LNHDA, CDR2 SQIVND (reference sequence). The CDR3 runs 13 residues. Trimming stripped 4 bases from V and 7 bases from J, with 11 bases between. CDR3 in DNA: TGTGCCAGTAGTAGGGCAGGGGGGAATGAGCAGTTCTTC. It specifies CASSRAGGNEQFF.

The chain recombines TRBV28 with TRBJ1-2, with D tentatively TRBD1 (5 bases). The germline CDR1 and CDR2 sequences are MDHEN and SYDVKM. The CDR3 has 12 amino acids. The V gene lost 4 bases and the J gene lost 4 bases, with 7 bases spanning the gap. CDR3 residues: CASSSGSYGYTF. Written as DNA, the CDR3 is TGTGCCAGCAGTTCAGGGTCCTATGGCTACACCTTC.